One T cell receptor (beta chain) is described in this entry. The specificity of this receptor is unknown. No quality values exist for individual bases; no much larger clone is one base distant. RNA was extracted using the RNeasy kit, and roughly 0.5 to 1 microgram was reverse transcribed with random hexamers. TCR beta CDR3 regions were amplified with the immunoSEQ multiplex PCR assay covering 54 Vbeta and 13 Jbeta segments. To correct PCR amplification bias, a synthetic template baseline was used for both primer optimization and computational correction. On the study's bioinformatics: Only productive sequences were kept, with reads annotated to V, D and J genes according to IMGT and analyzed in immunoSEQ Analyzer. To calculate clonality, Shannon entropy was normalized by log2 of the number of productive unique sequences and then subtracted from one. Public and private clones were assessed among the 100 most prevalent clones of each patient and control. Clones were defined as Susac-specific if absent from the healthy and MS cohorts, from 1052 published viral clones and from other ImmuneACCESS disease sequences. TCRdb redid the processing of the public reads, applying fastp at Q25 and MiXCR, and retained in-frame beta chains. For every CDR3 protein sequence, its rows merge into one entry that carries the most common genes and DNA. These V and J calls derive from TCRdb rather than the authors' analysis. The sample table records tens of thousands of distinct CDR3 sequences; about 94% of these occur just once. 0.26% of the sample belongs to the ten largest clones.

This specimen belongs to a study of CD8 T cells in Susac syndrome (dated by TCRdb to about 2019). Describing the broader study: Repertoire sequencing was used to test whether CD8+ T cell activation and differentiation in Susac syndrome was antigen driven. The clonality of the CD8+ T cell repertoire was compared across approximately 12 healthy donors, roughly 14 Susac syndrome patients and about 16 multiple sclerosis patients. Overall results and qualifications from the work: The TCR sequencing and HLA analysis was acknowledged to have included a relatively small number of individuals.

Peripheral blood CD8+ and CD4+ T cells from healthy donors, Susac syndrome patients and multiple sclerosis patients were profiled by high-throughput TCR beta sequencing. The healthy donors served as controls matched for age and sex. CD8+ TEMRA cells were enriched by FACS, while bulk CD8+ and CD4+ T cells were purified by magnetic negative isolation. Blood was drawn into EDTA tubes, processed within 24 hours, and PBMCs were isolated by density gradient centrifugation. PBMCs intended for TCR sequencing were cryopreserved in liquid nitrogen and thawed later in a water bath at 37 degrees C. A purity of at least 90% was achieved for sorted or isolated CD4+, CD8+ and CD8+ TEMRA cells. From a lookup of the germline V gene, CDR1 and CDR2 are MGHRA and YSYEKL. V ends up 0 bases short and J 8 bases short, with an unmatched junction base count of 9. Including the terminal cysteine and phenylalanine, the CDR3 comprises 16 residues. Only the CDR3 DNA stays, 48 bases, in frame from base 1.

The sequence joins TRBV4-1 to TRBJ2-1; the junction holds 8 bases that match TRBD2. The sequenced material came from CD8+ T cells from PBMCs. The TCR sequence derives from a human donor in good health. The CDR3 protein: CASSQEPPGGRDEQFF. The nucleotide sequence reads as follows: TGCGCCAGCAGCCAAGAACCTCCGGGAGGGCGGGATGAGCAGTTCTTC.